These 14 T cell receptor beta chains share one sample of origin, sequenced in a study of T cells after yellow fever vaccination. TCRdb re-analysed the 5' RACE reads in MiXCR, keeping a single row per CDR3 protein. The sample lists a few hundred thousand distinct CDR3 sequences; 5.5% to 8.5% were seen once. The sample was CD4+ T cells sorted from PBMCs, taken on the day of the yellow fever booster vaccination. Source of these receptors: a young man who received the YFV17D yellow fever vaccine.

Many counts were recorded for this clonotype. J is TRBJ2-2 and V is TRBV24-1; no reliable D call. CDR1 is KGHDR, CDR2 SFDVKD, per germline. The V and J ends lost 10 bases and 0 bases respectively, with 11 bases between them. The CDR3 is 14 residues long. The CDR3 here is CATRGQANTGELFF. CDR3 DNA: TGTGCCACTAGAGGCCAGGCGAACACCGGGGAGCTGTTTTTT.

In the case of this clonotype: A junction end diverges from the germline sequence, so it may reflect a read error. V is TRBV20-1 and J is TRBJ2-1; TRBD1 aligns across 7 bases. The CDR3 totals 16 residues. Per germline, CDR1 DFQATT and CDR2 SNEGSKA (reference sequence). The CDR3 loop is CIAQTGSTISYNEQFF. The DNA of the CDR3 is TGCATTGCTCAGACAGGGAGCACCATCTCCTACAATGAGCAGTTCTTC.

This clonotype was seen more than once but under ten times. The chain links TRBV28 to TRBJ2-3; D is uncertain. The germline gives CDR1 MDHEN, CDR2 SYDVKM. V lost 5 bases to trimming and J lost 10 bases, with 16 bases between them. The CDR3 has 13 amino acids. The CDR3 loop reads CASSPPGPSAQYF. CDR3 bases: TGTGCCAGCAGTCCCCCGGGTCCCAGCGCGCAGTATTTT.

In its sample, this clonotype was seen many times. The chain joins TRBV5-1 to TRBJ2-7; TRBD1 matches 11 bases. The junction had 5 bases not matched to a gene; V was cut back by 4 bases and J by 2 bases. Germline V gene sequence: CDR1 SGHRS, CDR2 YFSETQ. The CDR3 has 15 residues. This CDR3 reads CASSQDRGRTYEQYF. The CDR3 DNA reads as TGCGCCAGCAGCCAGGACAGGGGGCGAACCTACGAGCAGTACTTC.

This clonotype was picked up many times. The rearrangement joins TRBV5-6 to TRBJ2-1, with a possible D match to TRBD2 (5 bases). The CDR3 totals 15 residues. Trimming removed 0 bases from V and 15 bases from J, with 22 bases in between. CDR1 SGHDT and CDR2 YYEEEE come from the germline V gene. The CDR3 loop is CASSLAGSLGLMRFF. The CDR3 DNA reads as TGTGCCAGCAGCTTGGCGGGGTCCCTGGGGTTGATGCGGTTCTTC.

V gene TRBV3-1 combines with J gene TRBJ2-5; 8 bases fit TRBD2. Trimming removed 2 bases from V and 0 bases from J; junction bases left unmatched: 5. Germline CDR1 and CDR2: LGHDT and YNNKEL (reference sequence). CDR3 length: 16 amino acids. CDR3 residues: CASSQRGLGYQETQYF. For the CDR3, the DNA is TGTGCCAGCAGCCAACGGGGACTAGGGTACCAAGAGACCCAGTACTTC.

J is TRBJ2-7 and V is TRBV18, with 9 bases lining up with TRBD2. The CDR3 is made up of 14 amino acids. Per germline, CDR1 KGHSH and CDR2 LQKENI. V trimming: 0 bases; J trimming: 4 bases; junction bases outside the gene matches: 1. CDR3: CASSPPTSGYEQYF. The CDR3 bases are TGTGCCAGCTCACCACCGACTAGCGGATACGAGCAGTACTTC.

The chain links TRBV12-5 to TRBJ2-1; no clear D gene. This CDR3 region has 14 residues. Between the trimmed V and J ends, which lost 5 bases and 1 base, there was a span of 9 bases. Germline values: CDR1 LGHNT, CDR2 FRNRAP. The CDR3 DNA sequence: TGTGCTAGTGGTGTTGATACGTCCTACAATGAGCAGTTCTTC. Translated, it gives CASGVDTSYNEQFF.

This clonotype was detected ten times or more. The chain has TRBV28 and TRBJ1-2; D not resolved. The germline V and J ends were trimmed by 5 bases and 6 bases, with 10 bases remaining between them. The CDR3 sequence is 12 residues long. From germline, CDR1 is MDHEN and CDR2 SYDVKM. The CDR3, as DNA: TGTGCCAGCAGTAGAGCCGTGGATGGCTACACCTTC. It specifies CASSRAVDGYTF.

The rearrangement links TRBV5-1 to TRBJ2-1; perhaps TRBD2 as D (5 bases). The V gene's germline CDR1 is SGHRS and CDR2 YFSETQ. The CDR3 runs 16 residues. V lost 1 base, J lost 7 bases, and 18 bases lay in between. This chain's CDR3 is CASSLLYGIRLNEQFF. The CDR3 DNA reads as TGCGCCAGCAGCTTGCTCTACGGGATCCGCCTGAATGAGCAGTTCTTC.

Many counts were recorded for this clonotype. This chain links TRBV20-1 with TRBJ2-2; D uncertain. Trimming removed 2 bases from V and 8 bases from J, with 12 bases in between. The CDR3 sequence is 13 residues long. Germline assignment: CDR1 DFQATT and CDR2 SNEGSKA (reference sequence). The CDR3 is CSARQQSKGELFF. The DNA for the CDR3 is TGCAGTGCTAGACAACAGAGCAAGGGGGAGCTGTTTTTT.

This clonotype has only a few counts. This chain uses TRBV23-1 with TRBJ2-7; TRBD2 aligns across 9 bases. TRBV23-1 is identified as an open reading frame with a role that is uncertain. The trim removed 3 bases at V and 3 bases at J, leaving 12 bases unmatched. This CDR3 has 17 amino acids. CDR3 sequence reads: CASSHRPSGTSFYEQYF. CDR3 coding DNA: TGCGCCAGCAGTCATCGGCCCTCCGGGACTAGCTTCTACGAGCAGTACTTC.

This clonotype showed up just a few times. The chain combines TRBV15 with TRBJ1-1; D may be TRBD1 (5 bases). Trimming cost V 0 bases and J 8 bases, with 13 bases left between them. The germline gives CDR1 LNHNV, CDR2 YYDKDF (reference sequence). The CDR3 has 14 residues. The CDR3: CATSRDRGSGEAFF. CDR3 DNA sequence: TGTGCCACCAGCAGAGATCGGGGGTCCGGGGAAGCTTTCTTT.

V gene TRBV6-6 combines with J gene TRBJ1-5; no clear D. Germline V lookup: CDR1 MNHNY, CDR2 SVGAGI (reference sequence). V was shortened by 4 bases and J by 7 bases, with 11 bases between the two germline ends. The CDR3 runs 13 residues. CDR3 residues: CASSFGLEQPQHF. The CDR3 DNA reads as TGTGCCAGCAGTTTCGGGCTTGAACAGCCCCAGCATTTT.